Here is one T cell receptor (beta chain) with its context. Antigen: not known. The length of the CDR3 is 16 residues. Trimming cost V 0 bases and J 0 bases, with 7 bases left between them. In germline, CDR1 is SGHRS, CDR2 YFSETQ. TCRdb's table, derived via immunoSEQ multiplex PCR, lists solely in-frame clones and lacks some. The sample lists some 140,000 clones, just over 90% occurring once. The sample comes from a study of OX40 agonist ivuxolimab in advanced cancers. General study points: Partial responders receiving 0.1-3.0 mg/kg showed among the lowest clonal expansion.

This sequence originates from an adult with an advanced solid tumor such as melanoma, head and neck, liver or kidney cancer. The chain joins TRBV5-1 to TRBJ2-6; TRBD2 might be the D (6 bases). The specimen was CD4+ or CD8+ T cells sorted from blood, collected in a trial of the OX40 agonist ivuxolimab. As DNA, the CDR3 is TGCGCCAGCAGCTTGGTCGGGAGCTCTGGGGCCAACGTCCTGACTTTC. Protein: CASSLVGSSGANVLTF.